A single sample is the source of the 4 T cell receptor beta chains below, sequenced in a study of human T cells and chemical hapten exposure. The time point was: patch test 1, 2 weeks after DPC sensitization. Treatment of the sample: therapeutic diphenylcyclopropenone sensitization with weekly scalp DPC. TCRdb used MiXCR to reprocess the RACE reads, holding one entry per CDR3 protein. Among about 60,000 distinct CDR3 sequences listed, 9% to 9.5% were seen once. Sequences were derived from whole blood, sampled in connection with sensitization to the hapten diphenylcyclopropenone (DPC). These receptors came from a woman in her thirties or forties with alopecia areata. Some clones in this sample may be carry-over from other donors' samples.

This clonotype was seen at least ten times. In DNA, the CDR3 is TGTGCCAGCAGAGCCCCGACAGGGGCGGTCGGGAACATTCAGTACTTC. It translates to CASRAPTGAVGNIQYF. The chain employs TRBV6-5 and TRBJ2-4; 8 bases align to TRBD1. The trim removed 6 bases at V and 7 bases at J, leaving 14 bases unmatched. The CDR3 extends over 16 amino acids. Germline CDR1 MNHEY, CDR2 SVGAGI.

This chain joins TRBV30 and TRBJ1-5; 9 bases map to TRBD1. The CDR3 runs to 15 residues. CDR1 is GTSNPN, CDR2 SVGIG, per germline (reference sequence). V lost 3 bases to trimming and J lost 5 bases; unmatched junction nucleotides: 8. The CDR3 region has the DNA TGTGCCTGGAGCTACCGGGACAGGGATCATCAGCCCCAGCATTTT. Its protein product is CAWSYRDRDHQPQHF.

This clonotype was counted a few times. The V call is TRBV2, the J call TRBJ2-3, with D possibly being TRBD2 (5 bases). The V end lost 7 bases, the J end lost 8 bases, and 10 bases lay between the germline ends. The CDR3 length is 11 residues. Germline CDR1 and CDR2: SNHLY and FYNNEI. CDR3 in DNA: TGTGCCAGCATGCTAGCCGGTACGCAGTATTTT. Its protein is CASMLAGTQYF.

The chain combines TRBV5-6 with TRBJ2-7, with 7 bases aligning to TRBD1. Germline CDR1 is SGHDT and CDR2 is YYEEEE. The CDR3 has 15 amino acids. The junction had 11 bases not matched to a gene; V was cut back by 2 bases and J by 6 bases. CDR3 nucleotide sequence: TGTGCCAGCAGCTTAAAAACAGGGGTAGGAGGCGAGCAGTACTTC. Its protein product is CASSLKTGVGGEQYF.